This TCR beta chain is from a study of Graves' ophthalmopathy and Graves' hyperthyroidism (dated by TCRdb to about 2018). Background on the whole study: Peripheral blood was collected before any treatment was given, at the time of initial diagnosis. To tell Graves' ophthalmopathy apart from Graves' hyperthyroidism, and to predict which patients would progress to ophthalmopathy, the study relied on TCR beta repertoire signatures. In total, 135 blood samples were TCR-sequenced: approximately 42 ophthalmopathy, approximately 80 hyperthyroidism and some 17 hyperthyroidism-to-ophthalmopathy patients. To explore V-J signatures that distinguish ophthalmopathy from hyperthyroidism, a discovery set of about a hundred patients was enrolled, made up of some 41 with ophthalmopathy and 55 to 65 with stable hyperthyroidism. The independent validation cohort included 18 to 20 hyperthyroidism patients plus 17 patients who later progressed from hyperthyroidism to ophthalmopathy. In a handful of hyperthyroidism patients, the T-cell repertoires found in thyroid tissue were compared with those found in blood. After sampling, hyperthyroidism patients received methimazole starting at 30 mg daily, and ophthalmopathy patients received high-dose intravenous methylprednisolone. The 100 or so discovery patients were divided at random into training and test sets in a 7:3 ratio.

For repertoire sequencing, TCR beta CDR3 regions were amplified from RNA transcripts. A first-round RT-PCR used HTBI primers with the Qiagen OneStep RT-PCR kit, followed by a second-round multiplex PCR, size selection and purification. Sequencing of the libraries was carried out on an Illumina HiSeq2000 in paired-end mode with 100 bp reads. As for how the authors treated the data: SOAPnuke was used to process the reads, removing any read that contained adapters or uncalled bases, had a mean Phred below 15, or lacked an exact match to the constant primer or identifier. COPE v1.2.5 was used to merge high-quality paired reads. Clonotypes were defined as unique nucleotide sequences and were aligned to IMGT TRB V, D and J references using MiTCR v1.1. Analysis was restricted to V-J combinations with a frequency above 0.0001, which covered 98% to 99.2% of repertoires. For each V-J combination, a TCR clonal expansion and chaos score was defined as F50 clonal expansion divided by the chaos observed in the TCRdist matrix. Features were reduced by Welch's t-statistics and random forest to about a dozen V-J combinations, which fed a naive Bayes classifier. The Morisita-Horn index was used to measure how similar the thyroid and blood repertoires were. Using fastp at Q25 and MiXCR, TCRdb reprocessed the public reads and kept productive beta chains. Each CDR3 protein appears once, grouped with its most common genes and DNA. TCRdb's processing, not the authors', yielded these V and J calls. Counted in this sample were hundreds of thousands of distinct CDR3 sequences; over 20% of them appeared once. Approximately 6.9% of the sample goes to the ten largest clones.

The full study reports these points: Ophthalmopathy was separated from stable hyperthyroidism by the 13-signature model with 85% to 90% sensitivity and less than 82% specificity in cross-validation and with 80%/75% in the test set. No statistical method was used to predetermine the sample size, and group allocation was not hidden from the investigators. In validation, the model predicted ophthalmopathy progression with about 71% sensitivity and roughly 72% specificity; roughly 12 predicted patients were CT-confirmed with GO in a median of 6.5 months. Among expanded thyroid clonotypes with frequency above 0.001, most also showed up in blood, which suggests that blood repertoires may reflect the thyroid immune response.

At least ten counts were recorded for this clonotype. Its antigen remains unidentified. Per-nucleotide qualities are absent, and no much larger clonotype sits a single base away. At the junction V is shortened by 6 bases and J by 5 bases; bases outside the gene matches: 8. Its CDR3 holds 16 amino acids, cysteine through phenylalanine. Solely the CDR3 DNA is kept, with 48 bases framed from the first base. The germline V gene supplies CDR1 SQVTM and CDR2 ANQGSEA. Stable hyperthyroidism was defined as no progression to ophthalmopathy within 18 months of follow-up. Hyperthyroidism patients were newly diagnosed, were aged 18 to 65 years, and had a disease duration under 2 months. Anyone with other autoimmune diseases, uncontrolled infections, pregnancy or lactation was excluded from the study. Clinical symptoms, serum thyroxine, TRAb, thyroid ultrasound and orbital computed tomography were used for diagnosis. PBMCs were isolated from 10 ml of fresh peripheral blood by Ficoll-Paque density gradient centrifugation. Total RNA was extracted using Trizol reagent, and RNA quality was checked on an Agilent 2100 Bioanalyzer.

The TCR was taken from a woman under 30 with stable Graves' hyperthyroidism. Some clones in this sample may be carry-over from other donors' samples. Donor details come from another sample of the same person, matched by shared clones. The specimen sequenced was peripheral blood. The chain is assembled from TRBV29-1 and TRBJ2-2, and 14 bases in between align with TRBD2. This receptor carries the CDR3 CSVSGTSGRSTGELFF. The bases are TGCAGCGTCTCCGGGACTAGCGGGAGATCTACCGGGGAGCTGTTTTTT.